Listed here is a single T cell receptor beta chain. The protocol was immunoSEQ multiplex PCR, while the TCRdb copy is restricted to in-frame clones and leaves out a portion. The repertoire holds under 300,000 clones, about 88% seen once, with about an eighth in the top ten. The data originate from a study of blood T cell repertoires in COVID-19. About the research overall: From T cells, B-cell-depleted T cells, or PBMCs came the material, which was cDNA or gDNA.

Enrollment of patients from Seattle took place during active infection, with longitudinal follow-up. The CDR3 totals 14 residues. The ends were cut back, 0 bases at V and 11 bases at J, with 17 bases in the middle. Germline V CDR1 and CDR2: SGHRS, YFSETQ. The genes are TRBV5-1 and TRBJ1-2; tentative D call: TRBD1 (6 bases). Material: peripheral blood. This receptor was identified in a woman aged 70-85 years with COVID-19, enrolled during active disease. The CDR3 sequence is CASSLAAGGAKYTF. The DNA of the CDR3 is TGCGCCAGCAGCTTGGCGGCGGGGGGGGCTAAGTACACCTTC.